Reported below is one T cell receptor (beta chain). What it recognizes is unknown. This CDR3 spans 14 amino acids. J lost 5 bases, V lost 2 bases, and 2 bases had no gene match. CDR1 is SGHRS and CDR2 is YFSETQ in the germline V gene. The data were obtained in a study of CD8+ T cells in alopecia areata. Overall study context: Treated patients were given oral tofacitinib, which was dosed at 5 to 10 mg twice daily. Percentage of affected scalp area was the basis on which treated patients' severity was scored.

Study outcomes and limitations: Sequencing of scalp samples also captures resident alphabeta T cells of normal skin. In scalp and blood during tofacitinib, many expanded lesional clones persisted.

Stated treatment: oral pan-JAK inhibitor, 5-10 mg twice daily. TCR sequencing used cDNA made by reverse transcription of extracted RNA. TCRdb's table, derived via immunoSEQ multiplex PCR, lists solely in-frame clones and lacks some. The table has about 200,000 clones, roughly 60% seen once. The sequence came from a human donor with alopecia areata. The material was CD4+ T cells sorted from blood, obtained at week 24, from a patient treated with tofacitinib. The chain combines TRBV5-1 with TRBJ2-7; 12 bases fit TRBD1. The CDR3 sequence is CASSFGTGGNEQYF. The DNA of the CDR3 is TGCGCCAGCAGCTTCGGGACAGGGGGCAACGAGCAGTACTTC.